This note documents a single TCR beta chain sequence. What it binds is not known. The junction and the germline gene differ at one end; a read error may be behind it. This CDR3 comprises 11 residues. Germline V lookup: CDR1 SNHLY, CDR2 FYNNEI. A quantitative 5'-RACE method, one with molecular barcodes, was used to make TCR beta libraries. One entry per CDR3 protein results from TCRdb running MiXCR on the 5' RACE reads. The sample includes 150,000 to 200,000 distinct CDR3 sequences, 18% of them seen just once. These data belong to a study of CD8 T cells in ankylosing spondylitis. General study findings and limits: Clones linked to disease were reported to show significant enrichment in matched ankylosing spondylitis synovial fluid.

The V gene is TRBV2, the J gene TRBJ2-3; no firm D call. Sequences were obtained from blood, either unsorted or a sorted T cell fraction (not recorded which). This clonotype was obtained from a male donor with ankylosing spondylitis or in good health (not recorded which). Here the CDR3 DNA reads TGTGCCAGCAGTGTCGGTGTCTTCTGGAGTTTT. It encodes CASSVGVFWSF. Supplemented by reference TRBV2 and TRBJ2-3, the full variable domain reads EPEVTQTPSHQVTQMGQEVILRCVPISNHLYFYWYRQILGQKVEFLVSFYNNEISEKSEIFDDQFSVERPDGSNFTLKIRSTKLEDSAMYFCASSVGVFWSFGPGTRLTVL.